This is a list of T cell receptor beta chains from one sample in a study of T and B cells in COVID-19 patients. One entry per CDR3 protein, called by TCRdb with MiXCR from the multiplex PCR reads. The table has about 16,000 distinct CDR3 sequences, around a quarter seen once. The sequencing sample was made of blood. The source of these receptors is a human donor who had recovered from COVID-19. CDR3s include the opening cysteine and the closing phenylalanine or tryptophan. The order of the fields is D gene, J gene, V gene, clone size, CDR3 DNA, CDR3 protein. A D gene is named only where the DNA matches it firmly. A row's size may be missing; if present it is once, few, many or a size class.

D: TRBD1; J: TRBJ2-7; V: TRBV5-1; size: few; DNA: TGCGCCAGCAGCTTGAGACCCGGGACAGGTAACAACGAGCAGTACTTC; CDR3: CASSLRPGTGNNEQYF
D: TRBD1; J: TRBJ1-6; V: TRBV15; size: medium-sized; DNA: TGTGCCACCAGCAGAGATGGGTTGGGACAGGGTAGTTCACCCCTCCACTTT; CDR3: CATSRDGLGQGSSPLHF
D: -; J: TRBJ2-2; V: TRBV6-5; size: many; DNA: TGTGCCAGCAGGTGGTCGACCAAGAACACCGGGGAGCTGTTTTTT; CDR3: CASRWSTKNTGELFF
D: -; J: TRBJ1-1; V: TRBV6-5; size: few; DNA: TGTGCCAGCAGGGGAGGAGGGCACCACACTGAAGCTTTCTTT; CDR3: CASRGGGHHTEAFF
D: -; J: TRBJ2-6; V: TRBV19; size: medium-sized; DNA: TGTGCCAGTAGTATAAGGGCATCTGGGGCCAACGTCCTGACTTTC; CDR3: CASSIRASGANVLTF
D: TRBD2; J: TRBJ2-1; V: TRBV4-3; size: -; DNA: TGCGCCAGCAGCCAAGCTGGGGGGGGGAACAATGAGCAGTTCTTC; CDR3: CASSQAGGGNNEQFF
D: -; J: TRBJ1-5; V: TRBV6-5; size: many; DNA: TGTGCCAGCAGGGAGGACAGTTATCAGCCCCAGCATTTT; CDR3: CASREDSYQPQHF
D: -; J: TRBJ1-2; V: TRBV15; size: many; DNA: TGTGCCACCAGCAGAGTGTCAGGGGCGCGAGGCTACACCTTC; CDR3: CATSRVSGARGYTF
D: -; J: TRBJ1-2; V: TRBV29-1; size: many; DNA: TGCAGCGATGAGATCCGGCATGGCTACACCTTC; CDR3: CSDEIRHGYTF
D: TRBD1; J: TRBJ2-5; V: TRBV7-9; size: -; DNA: TGTGCCAGCAGGGGACAGGGCCGGGAGACCCAGTACTTC; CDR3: CASRGQGRETQYF
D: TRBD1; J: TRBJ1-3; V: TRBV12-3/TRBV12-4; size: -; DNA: TGTGCCAGCGGGACAGGGCTTTCCGGAAACACCATATATTTT; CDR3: CASGTGLSGNTIYF
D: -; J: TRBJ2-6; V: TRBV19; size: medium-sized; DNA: TGTGCCAGTAGACAATTTGGCTCTGGGGCCAACGTCCTGACTTTC; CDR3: CASRQFGSGANVLTF
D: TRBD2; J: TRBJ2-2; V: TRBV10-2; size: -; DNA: TGCGCCGGACGAACTAGCGGGAACACCGGGGAGCTGTTTTTT; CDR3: CAGRTSGNTGELFF
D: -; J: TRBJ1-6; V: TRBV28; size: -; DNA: TGTGCCAGCAGTTTTTCCGAACAGGGACTTAATTCACCCCTCCACTTT; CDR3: CASSFSEQGLNSPLHF
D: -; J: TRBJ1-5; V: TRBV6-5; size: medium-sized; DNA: TGTGCCAGCAGTTACTCGGGGGCAAATCAGCCCCAGCATTTT; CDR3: CASSYSGANQPQHF
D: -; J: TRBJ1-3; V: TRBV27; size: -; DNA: TGTGCCAGCACGGAGTCATATTTT; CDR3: CASTESYF
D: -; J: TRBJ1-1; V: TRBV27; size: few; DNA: TGTGCCAGCAGTTCTAGGGGGGCGGGGACTGAAGCTTTCTTT; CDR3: CASSSRGAGTEAFF
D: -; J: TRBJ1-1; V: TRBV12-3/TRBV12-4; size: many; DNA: TGTGCCAGCAGCTTAGGGCAAGGCGAGAGACTGAACACTGAAGCTTTCTTT; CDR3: CASSLGQGERLNTEAFF
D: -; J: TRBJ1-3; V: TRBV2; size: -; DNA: TGTGCCAGCAGTGATCAGGGCCCCTCGGGTGGAAACACCATATATTTT; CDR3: CASSDQGPSGGNTIYF
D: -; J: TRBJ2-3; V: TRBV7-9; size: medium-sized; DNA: TGTGCCAGCAGCTTCCCTACTAGTTTGGGCACAGATACGCAGTATTTT; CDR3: CASSFPTSLGTDTQYF
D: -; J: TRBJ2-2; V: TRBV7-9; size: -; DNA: TGTGCCAGCAGCATCAGGGTCACCGGGGAGCTGTTTTTT; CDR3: CASSIRVTGELFF
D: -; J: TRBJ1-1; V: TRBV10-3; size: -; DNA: TGTGCCATCAGTGAGAGGGAGTTGAACACTGAAGCTTTCTTT; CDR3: CAISERELNTEAFF
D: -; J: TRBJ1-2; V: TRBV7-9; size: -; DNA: TGTGCCAGCAGCCCGGGGGGCTCTAGCGGCTACACCTTC; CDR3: CASSPGGSSGYTF
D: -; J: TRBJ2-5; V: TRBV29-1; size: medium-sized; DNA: TGCAGCGTTTCCAGGGTTTTCGAGACCCAGTACTTC; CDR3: CSVSRVFETQYF
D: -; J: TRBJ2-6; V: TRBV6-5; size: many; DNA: TGTGCCAGCAGTTACGAGTCGGTTTCCGGGGCCAACGTCCTGACTTTC; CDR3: CASSYESVSGANVLTF
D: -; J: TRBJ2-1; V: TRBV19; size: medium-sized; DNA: TGTGCCAGTAGTATAGATAGAAGCTCCTACAATGAGCAGTTCTTC; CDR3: CASSIDRSSYNEQFF